Listed below are T cell receptor beta chains from one sample, sequenced in a study of blood T cell repertoires in COVID-19. Data came from immunoSEQ multiplex PCR; TCRdb stores just in-frame clones and leaves some out. Among approximately 130,000 clones listed, approximately 86% were seen once. Sample: peripheral blood. Every receptor here comes from a woman between 50 and 59 years old who had recovered from COVID-19. Each CDR3 is given with its conserved first and last residue. A D gene is named only where the DNA matches it firmly. Rows give clone size only sometimes, using once, few, many, or a class for an expanded clone.

clone_size,v_call,j_call,d_call,cdr3_aa,cdr3_nt
NA,TRBV24-1,TRBJ1-3,NA,CATSVREHSGNTIYF,TGTGCCACCAGTGTGCGGGAACACTCTGGAAACACCATATATTTT
NA,TRBV7-2,TRBJ2-2,TRBD1,CASGQGTGVTGELFF,TGTGCCTCCGGCCAAGGGACAGGGGTGACCGGGGAGCTGTTTTTT
NA,TRBV9,TRBJ2-7,NA,CASSVSGLSSYEQYF,TGTGCCAGCAGCGTCAGCGGGTTGAGCTCCTACGAGCAGTACTTC
NA,TRBV5-1,TRBJ2-5,NA,CASSLGGGQETQYF,TGCGCCAGCAGCTTAGGGGGAGGGCAAGAGACCCAGTACTTC
NA,TRBV25-1,TRBJ1-2,NA,CASSDSYYGYTF,TGTGCCAGCAGTGATTCTTACTATGGCTACACCTTC
few,TRBV4-3,TRBJ1-2,TRBD1,CASSHDRAAYGYTF,TGCGCCAGCAGCCACGACAGGGCTGCCTATGGCTACACCTTC
few,TRBV4-2,TRBJ2-7,NA,CASSPLGGAYSEQYF,TGTGCCAGCAGCCCACTCGGGGGTGCTTATTCCGAGCAGTACTTC
NA,TRBV7-2,TRBJ2-5,TRBD2,CASSLGLAGSETQYF,TGTGCCAGCAGCTTAGGACTAGCGGGGAGCGAGACCCAGTACTTC
NA,TRBV5-1,TRBJ1-3,NA,CASSLSGPAASGNTIYF,TGCGCCAGCAGCTTGAGTGGGCCGGCCGCCTCTGGAAACACCATATATTTT
hyperexpanded,TRBV7-2,TRBJ2-2,TRBD1,CASSRDSSGELFF,TGTGCCAGCAGCCGGGACAGTTCTGGGGAGCTGTTTTTT
NA,TRBV3-1/TRBV3-2,TRBJ1-1,NA,CASSRTVLNTEAFF,TGTGCCAGCAGTCGAACAGTGCTGAACACTGAAGCTTTCTTT
once,TRBV30,TRBJ1-1,TRBD1,CAWSPGGGTEAFF,TGTGCCTGGAGTCCAGGGGGAGGCACTGAAGCTTTCTTT
NA,TRBV29-1,TRBJ2-1,TRBD2,CSVDPLMRDYHNEQFF,TGCAGCGTTGATCCCCTTATGCGGGACTACCACAATGAGCAGTTCTTC
many,TRBV4-2,TRBJ2-7,TRBD2,CASSQEGLAETYEQYF,TGTGCCAGCAGCCAAGAGGGACTAGCGGAAACCTACGAGCAGTACTTC
NA,TRBV19,TRBJ1-5,TRBD1,CASSIGTGGYQPQHF,TGTGCCAGTAGTATAGGGACAGGGGGCTACCAGCCCCAGCATTTT
NA,TRBV9,TRBJ1-3,NA,CASSPRPEGYSSGNTIYF,TGTGCCAGCAGCCCCCGTCCGGAGGGGTATAGTTCTGGAAACACCATATATTTT
NA,TRBV7-9,TRBJ1-1,TRBD1,CASRPDRGPNTEAFF,TGTGCCAGCAGACCCGACAGGGGGCCGAACACTGAAGCTTTCTTT
NA,TRBV7-8,TRBJ1-1,NA,CASSSNTVNTEAFF,TGTGCCAGCAGCTCTAATACGGTGAACACTGAAGCTTTCTTT
NA,TRBV5-4,TRBJ1-2,TRBD1,CASSRAGGSDGYTF,TGTGCCAGCAGTAGGGCAGGGGGGTCGGATGGCTACACCTTC
NA,TRBV5-6,TRBJ2-1,NA,CASNKGRSSYNEQFF,TGTGCCAGCAACAAGGGGAGGAGCTCCTACAATGAGCAGTTCTTC
NA,TRBV6-2/TRBV6-3,TRBJ2-7,NA,CASSWTAYYEQYF,TGTGCCAGCAGTTGGACAGCTTACTACGAGCAGTACTTC
NA,TRBV30,TRBJ2-3,TRBD2,CAWSVPEGLAGTDTQYF,TGTGCCTGGAGTGTACCCGAGGGACTAGCGGGCACAGATACGCAGTATTTT
NA,TRBV5-1,TRBJ1-1,NA,CASSLEGGTNTEAFF,TGCGCCAGCAGCCTGGAGGGAGGAACGAACACTGAAGCTTTCTTT
NA,TRBV5-1,TRBJ2-1,TRBD1,CASSLDDRGVGDEQFF,TGCGCCAGCAGCTTGGATGACAGGGGGGTTGGGGATGAGCAGTTCTTC
NA,TRBV2,TRBJ2-3,NA,CASYNTDTQYF,TGTGCCAGCTATAACACAGATACGCAGTATTTT
NA,TRBV7-8,TRBJ2-3,NA,CASAGEWGTDTQYF,TGTGCCAGCGCAGGGGAGTGGGGCACAGATACGCAGTATTTT
NA,TRBV6-5,TRBJ2-4,NA,CASSYSSKNIQYF,TGTGCCAGCAGTTACTCTTCTAAAAACATTCAGTACTTC
NA,TRBV7-2,TRBJ1-3,TRBD1,CASSLAGTGGNTIYF,TGTGCCAGCAGCTTAGCTGGGACAGGGGGAAACACCATATATTTT
NA,TRBV9,TRBJ1-1,TRBD1,CASSTQGDTEAFF,TGTGCCAGCAGCACCCAGGGGGACACTGAAGCTTTCTTT
NA,TRBV27,TRBJ2-2,TRBD2,CASRRLAGGQNTGELFF,TGTGCCAGCAGACGACTAGCGGGGGGCCAGAACACCGGGGAGCTGTTTTTT
NA,TRBV9,TRBJ2-2,NA,CASSVDGPNTGELFF,TGTGCCAGCAGCGTAGATGGGCCCAACACCGGGGAGCTGTTTTTT
NA,TRBV2,TRBJ2-1,NA,CASIMGSAGEQFF,TGTGCCAGCATAATGGGCTCCGCGGGGGAGCAGTTCTTC
NA,TRBV30,TRBJ2-1,TRBD2,CAWSVGLARNEQFF,TGTGCCTGGAGTGTAGGACTAGCGCGGAATGAGCAGTTCTTC
NA,TRBV18,TRBJ2-2,TRBD2,CASSPTSGSENTGELFF,TGTGCCAGCTCACCCACTAGCGGGAGCGAGAACACCGGGGAGCTGTTTTTT
NA,TRBV24-1,TRBJ1-1,NA,CATSDPGTEAFF,TGTGCCACCAGTGATCCGGGCACTGAAGCTTTCTTT
once,TRBV4-2,TRBJ2-2,TRBD2,CASRPIVGGLNTGELFF,TGTGCCAGCAGGCCCATCGTGGGGGGGTTGAACACCGGGGAGCTGTTTTTT
NA,TRBV30,TRBJ1-6,NA,CAWKTRANSPLHF,TGTGCCTGGAAAACCAGGGCGAATTCACCCCTCCACTTT
once,TRBV4-2,TRBJ2-1,TRBD2,CASSPGTSGSAEQFF,TGTGCCAGCAGCCCGGGGACTAGCGGGAGTGCTGAGCAGTTCTTC
NA,TRBV28,TRBJ2-7,NA,CATRPGSLYEQYF,TGTGCCACCCGCCCGGGATCCCTCTACGAGCAGTACTTC
few,TRBV2,TRBJ1-5,NA,CASSEGTVSNQPQHF,TGTGCCAGCAGTGAAGGGACAGTTAGCAATCAGCCCCAGCATTTT
NA,TRBV7-2,TRBJ2-3,TRBD2,CASSLLAGSADTQYF,TGTGCCAGCAGCTTACTAGCGGGGTCCGCAGATACGCAGTATTTT
NA,TRBV6-5,TRBJ1-1,NA,CASSYSSRKNTEAFF,TGTGCCAGCAGTTACTCGAGCAGGAAGAACACTGAAGCTTTCTTT
NA,TRBV2,TRBJ1-3,NA,CASSEQPAVGNTIYF,TGTGCCAGCAGTGAACAACCCGCCGTCGGGAACACCATATATTTT
NA,TRBV6-5,TRBJ2-1,NA,CASSYGEGHHNEQFF,TGTGCCAGCAGTTACGGAGAGGGACACCACAATGAGCAGTTCTTC
once,TRBV9,TRBJ2-1,TRBD2,CASRDKREGGDNEQFF,TGTGCCAGCAGGGACAAGCGGGAGGGTGGGGACAATGAGCAGTTCTTC
NA,TRBV6-6,TRBJ1-4,NA,CASSPSGEKLFF,TGTGCCAGCAGCCCCAGCGGAGAAAAACTGTTTTTT
NA,TRBV10-3,TRBJ1-6,NA,CAISPGQMGNSPLHF,TGTGCCATCAGCCCGGGACAAATGGGCAATTCACCCCTCCACTTT
NA,TRBV19,TRBJ1-1,TRBD1,CASSIGRGQGRGF,TGTGCCAGTAGTATAGGACGCGGACAGGGTCGAGGCTTT
NA,TRBV19,TRBJ1-4,NA,CASTIDFVANEKLFF,TGTGCCAGTACCATTGACTTTGTCGCTAATGAAAAACTGTTTTTT
NA,TRBV2,TRBJ2-1,TRBD1,CASTDRGQNEQFF,TGTGCCAGCACCGACAGGGGGCAGAATGAGCAGTTCTTC
NA,TRBV21-1,TRBJ2-7,NA,CASSNGRQKYEQYF,TGTGCCAGCAGCAACGGGAGACAGAAATACGAGCAGTACTTC
NA,TRBV27,TRBJ2-7,NA,CASSAGGRIYYEQYF,TGTGCCAGCAGTGCTGGGGGGAGGATCTACTACGAGCAGTACTTC
NA,TRBV7-2,TRBJ2-1,NA,CASSLGGTPNSYNEQFF,TGTGCCAGCAGCTTAGGAGGAACCCCAAACTCCTACAATGAGCAGTTCTTC